This T cell receptor (beta chain) was sequenced during a study of blood T cell repertoires in COVID-19 (dated by TCRdb to about 2020). With regard to the full study: Collaborator samples came from the United States, Italy and Spain and covered acute and convalescent phases of COVID-19. The prospective study material was composed of cDNA or gDNA derived from T cells, B-cell-depleted T cells, or PBMCs. Deeply sampled blood TCRbeta repertoires from subjects exposed to, actively infected with, or recovered from COVID-19 were included in the dataset. A freely available public database, intended as a resource for researchers studying the immune response to SARS-CoV-2, is where the repertoires were released. The samples were drawn from two sources: the first 160 participants of the ongoing ImmuneRACE study, and 1,254 subjects contributed by 6 global collaborators. Sample metadata almost always included a de-identified subject ID, COVID-19 status, age in years and sex. Where available, HLA class I and class II types were obtained from metadata supplied by the sample provider rather than from assay-based typing.

As concerns this clone: Its antigen is unknown. No base quality information exists; no much larger clone differs at one position. The sample has other DNA sequences that encode this CDR3 too.

Each collaborating institution followed its own protocols to collect whole blood in K2EDTA tubes. Collaborator samples were shipped for TCRbeta analysis as frozen whole blood, isolated PBMCs, or DNA extracted from either sample type. The immunoSEQ Assay, a bias-controlled multiplex PCR, was used to amplify TCRbeta CDR3 regions from genomic DNA. The authors processed their data as follows. Nucleated cell counts per sample were estimated from amplification of reference gene primers within the assay. Sequence reads were collapsed and filtered to measure the absolute abundance of every unique TCRbeta CDR3 rearrangement. For each sample, productive Simpson clonality was calculated as the square root of Simpson's diversity index over productive rearrangements. As stored in TCRdb, this immuneACCESS dataset retains in-frame rearrangements with V and J assigned. A fraction of the clones does not appear; measured against another copy, unresolved V genes explain less than half of the discrepancy, and the remainder lacks a known reason. The DNA was the basis for D and trimming; V, J and clone size are from that table. This sample has under 140,000 clones in its table, and 76% of those were observed once. 3% to 4.5% of the sample is held by the ten biggest clonotypes.

Trimming leaves V shorter by 4 bases and J shorter by 1 base, with the junction holding 3 bases beyond the gene matches. From the cysteine through the phenylalanine, the CDR3 covers 15 amino acids. The kept DNA is CDR3 alone, 45 bases in frame from the first base. CDR1 and CDR2 are read off the germline V gene (reference sequence) as LGHDT and YNNKEL. Study-level results and caveats: The quantity of clinical and demographic metadata differed by source and by participant and was supplied without curation.

This sequence uses TRBV3-1 (or the pseudogene TRBV3-2) and TRBJ1-5, with 8 bases matching TRBD1. Sequencing was done on a sample of peripheral blood. The TCR sequence derives from a woman of 80 years or more with acute or convalescent COVID-19. The DNA is as follows: TGTGCCAGCAGCCCGACAGGGGTGAGCAATCAGCCCCAGCATTTT. The resulting protein is CASSPTGVSNQPQHF.